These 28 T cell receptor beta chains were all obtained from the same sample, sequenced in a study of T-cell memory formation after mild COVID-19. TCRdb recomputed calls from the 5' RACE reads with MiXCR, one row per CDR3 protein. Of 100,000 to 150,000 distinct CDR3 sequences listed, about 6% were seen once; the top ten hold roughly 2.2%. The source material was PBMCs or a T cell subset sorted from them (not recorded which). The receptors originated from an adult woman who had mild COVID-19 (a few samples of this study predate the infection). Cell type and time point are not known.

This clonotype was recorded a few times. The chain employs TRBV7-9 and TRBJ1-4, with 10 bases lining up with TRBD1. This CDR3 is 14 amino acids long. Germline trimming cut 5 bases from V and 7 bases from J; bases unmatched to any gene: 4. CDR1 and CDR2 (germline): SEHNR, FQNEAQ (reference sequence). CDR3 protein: CASSTGQGGEKLFF. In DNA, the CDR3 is TGTGCCAGCAGCACCGGACAGGGGGGTGAAAAACTGTTTTTT.

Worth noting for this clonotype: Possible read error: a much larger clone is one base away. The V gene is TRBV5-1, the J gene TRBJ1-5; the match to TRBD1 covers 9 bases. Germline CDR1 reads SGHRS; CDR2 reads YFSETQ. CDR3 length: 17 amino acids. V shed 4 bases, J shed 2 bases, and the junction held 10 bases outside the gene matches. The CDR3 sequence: CASSVSARTGGNQPQHF. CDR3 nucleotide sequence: TGCGCCAGCAGCGTGAGTGCCCGGACAGGGGGCAATCAGCCCCAGCATTTT.

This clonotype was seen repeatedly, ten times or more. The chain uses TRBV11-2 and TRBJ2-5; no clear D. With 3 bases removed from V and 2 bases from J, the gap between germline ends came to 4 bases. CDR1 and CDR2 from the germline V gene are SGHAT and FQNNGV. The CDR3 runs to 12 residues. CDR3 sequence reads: CASSLGQETQYF. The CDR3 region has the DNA TGTGCCAGCAGCTTGGGACAAGAGACCCAGTACTTC.

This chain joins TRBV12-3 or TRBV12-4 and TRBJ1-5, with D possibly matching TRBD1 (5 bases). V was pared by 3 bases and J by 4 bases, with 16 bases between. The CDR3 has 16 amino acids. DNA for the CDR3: TGTGCCAGCAGTTTTGGGGGAAGGCTAGCGAATCAGCCCCAGCATTTT. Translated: CASSFGGRLANQPQHF.

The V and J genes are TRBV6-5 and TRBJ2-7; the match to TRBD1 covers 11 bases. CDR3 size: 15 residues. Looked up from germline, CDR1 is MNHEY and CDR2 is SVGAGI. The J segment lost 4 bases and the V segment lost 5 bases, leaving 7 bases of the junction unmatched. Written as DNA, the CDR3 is TGTGCCAGCAGTCTGGACAGGGGGCAGGTATACGAGCAGTACTTC. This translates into CASSLDRGQVYEQYF.

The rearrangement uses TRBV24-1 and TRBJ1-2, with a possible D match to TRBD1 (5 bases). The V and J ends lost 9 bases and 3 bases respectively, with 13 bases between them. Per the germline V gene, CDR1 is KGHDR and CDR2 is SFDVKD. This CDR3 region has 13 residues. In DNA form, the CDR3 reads TGTGCCACCCGAGGGACGCAGGACTATGGCTACACCTTC. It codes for CATRGTQDYGYTF.

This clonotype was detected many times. The CDR3 sequence: CASSLPDYNSPLHF. Here the CDR3 DNA reads TGTGCCAGCAGCTTACCGGATTATAATTCACCCCTCCACTTT. The V gene is TRBV7-9, the J gene TRBJ1-6; D unclear. Germline values: CDR1 SEHNR, CDR2 FQNEAQ (reference sequence). V lost 2 bases and J lost 4, with 6 bases in between. The CDR3 covers 14 residues.

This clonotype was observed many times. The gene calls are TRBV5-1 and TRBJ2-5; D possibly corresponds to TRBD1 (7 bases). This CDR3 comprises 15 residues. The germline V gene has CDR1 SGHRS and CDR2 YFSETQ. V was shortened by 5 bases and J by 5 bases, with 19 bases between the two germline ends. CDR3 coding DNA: TGCGCCAGCAGTTTACGACAGGGAGGTCGGGAGACCCAGTACTTC. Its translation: CASSLRQGGRETQYF. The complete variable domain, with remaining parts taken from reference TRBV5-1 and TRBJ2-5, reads KAGVTQTPRYLIKTRGQQVTLSCSPISGHRSVSWYQQTPGQGLQFLFEYFSETQRNKGNFPGRFSGRQFSNSRSEMNVSTLELGDSALYLCASSLRQGGRETQYFGPGTRLLVL.

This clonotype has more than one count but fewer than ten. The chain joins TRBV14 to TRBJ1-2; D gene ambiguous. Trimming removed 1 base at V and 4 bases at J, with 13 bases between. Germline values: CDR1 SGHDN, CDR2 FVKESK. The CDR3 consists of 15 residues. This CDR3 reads CASSQGGNARYGYTF. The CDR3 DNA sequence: TGTGCCAGCAGCCAAGGCGGGAACGCTCGCTATGGCTACACCTTC. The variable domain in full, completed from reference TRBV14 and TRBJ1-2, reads EAGVTQFPSHSVIEKGQTVTLRCDPISGHDNLYWYRRVMGKEIKFLLHFVKESKQDESGMPNNRFLAERTGGTYSTLKVQPAELEDSGVYFCASSQGGNARYGYTFGSGTRLTVV.

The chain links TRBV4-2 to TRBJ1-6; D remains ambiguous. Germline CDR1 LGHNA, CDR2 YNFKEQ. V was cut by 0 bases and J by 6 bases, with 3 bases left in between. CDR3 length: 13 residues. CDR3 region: CASSQEVNSPLHF. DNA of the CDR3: TGTGCCAGCAGCCAAGAAGTTAATTCACCCCTCCACTTT.

The CDR3 spells CASREGASNSPLHF. The CDR3 coding sequence is TGCGCCAGCAGGGAGGGGGCCTCTAATTCACCCCTCCACTTT. The chain links TRBV5-1 to TRBJ1-6; 7 bases align to TRBD1. The junction had 5 bases not matched to a gene; V was cut back by 5 bases and J by 6 bases. Germline V gene lookup returns CDR1 SGHRS and CDR2 YFSETQ. This CDR3 contains 14 residues.

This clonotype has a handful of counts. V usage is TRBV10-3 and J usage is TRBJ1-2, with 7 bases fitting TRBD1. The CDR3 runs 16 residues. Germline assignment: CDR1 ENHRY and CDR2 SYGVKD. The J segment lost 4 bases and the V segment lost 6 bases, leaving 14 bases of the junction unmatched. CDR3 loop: CAIRAGSGQEIYGYTF. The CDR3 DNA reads TGTGCCATCAGGGCAGGGTCCGGACAGGAAATCTATGGCTACACCTTC.

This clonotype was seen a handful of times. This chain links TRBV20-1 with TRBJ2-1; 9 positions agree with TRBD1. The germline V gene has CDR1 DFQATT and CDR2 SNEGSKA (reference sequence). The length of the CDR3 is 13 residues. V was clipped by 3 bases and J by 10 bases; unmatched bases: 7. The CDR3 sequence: CSARADRGSEQFF. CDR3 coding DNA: TGCAGTGCTAGGGCGGACAGGGGAAGCGAGCAGTTCTTC.

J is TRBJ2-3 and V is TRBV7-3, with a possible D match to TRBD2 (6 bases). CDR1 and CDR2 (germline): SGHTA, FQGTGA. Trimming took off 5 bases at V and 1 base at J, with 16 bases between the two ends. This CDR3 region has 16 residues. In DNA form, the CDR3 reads TGTGCCAGCAGCCCCCGGTATGGCGGGGGCACAGATACGCAGTATTTT. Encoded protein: CASSPRYGGGTDTQYF.

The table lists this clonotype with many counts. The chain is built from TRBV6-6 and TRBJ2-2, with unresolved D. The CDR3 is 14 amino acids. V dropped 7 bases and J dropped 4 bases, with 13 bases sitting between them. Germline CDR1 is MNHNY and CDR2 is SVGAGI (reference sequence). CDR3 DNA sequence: TGTGCCAGCAACTTGAATATGGGCACCGGGGAGCTGTTTTTT. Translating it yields CASNLNMGTGELFF.

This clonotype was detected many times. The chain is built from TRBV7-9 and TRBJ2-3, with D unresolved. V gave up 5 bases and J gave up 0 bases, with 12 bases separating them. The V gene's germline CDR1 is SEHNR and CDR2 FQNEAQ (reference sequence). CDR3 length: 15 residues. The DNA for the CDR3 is TGTGCCAGCAGCCCCTCTACGCGTAGCACAGATACGCAGTATTTT. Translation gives CASSPSTRSTDTQYF.

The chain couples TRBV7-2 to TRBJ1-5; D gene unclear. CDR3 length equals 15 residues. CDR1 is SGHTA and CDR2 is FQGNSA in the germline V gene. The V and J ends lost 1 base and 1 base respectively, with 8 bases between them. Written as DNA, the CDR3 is TGTGCCAGCAGCTTAGGGGCGGTCAGCAATCAGCCCCAGCATTTT. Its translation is CASSLGAVSNQPQHF.

The CDR3 protein is CATRPRDSQADTQYF. CDR3 DNA sequence: TGTGCCACCAGACCCCGGGACTCCCAAGCGGATACGCAGTATTTT. The gene calls are TRBV7-8 and TRBJ2-3; tentatively, D is TRBD2 (6 bases). The germline V gene encodes CDR1 SGHVS and CDR2 FQNEAQ. V was clipped by 10 bases and J by 6 bases, with 23 bases between them. The CDR3 has 15 residues. The variable domain in full, completed from reference TRBV7-8 and TRBJ2-3, reads GAGVSQSPRYKVAKRGQDVALRCDPISGHVSLFWYQQALGQGPEFLTYFQNEAQLDKSGLPSDRFFAERPEGSVSTLKIQRTQQEDSAVYLCATRPRDSQADTQYFGPGTRLTVL.

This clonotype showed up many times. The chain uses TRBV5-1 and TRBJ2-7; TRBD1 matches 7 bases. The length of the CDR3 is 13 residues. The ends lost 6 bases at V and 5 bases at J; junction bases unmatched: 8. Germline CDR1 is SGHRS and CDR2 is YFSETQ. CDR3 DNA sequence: TGCGCCAGCAACCCAGGGGGTTCAGACGAGCAGTACTTC. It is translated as CASNPGGSDEQYF.

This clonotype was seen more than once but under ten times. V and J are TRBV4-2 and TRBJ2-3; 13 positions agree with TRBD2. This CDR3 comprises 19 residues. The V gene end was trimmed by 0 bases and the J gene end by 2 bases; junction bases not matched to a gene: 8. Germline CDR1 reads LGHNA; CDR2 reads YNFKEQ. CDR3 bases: TGTGCCAGCAGCCAAGACTCGGGACTAGCGGGACGTAACACAGATACGCAGTATTTT. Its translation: CASSQDSGLAGRNTDTQYF.

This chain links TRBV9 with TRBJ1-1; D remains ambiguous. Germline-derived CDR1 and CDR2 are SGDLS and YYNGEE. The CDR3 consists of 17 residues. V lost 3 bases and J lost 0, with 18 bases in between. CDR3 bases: TGTGCCAGCAGCGATCGCAGCTCCTCAAACTTGAACACTGAAGCTTTCTTT. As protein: CASSDRSSSNLNTEAFF.

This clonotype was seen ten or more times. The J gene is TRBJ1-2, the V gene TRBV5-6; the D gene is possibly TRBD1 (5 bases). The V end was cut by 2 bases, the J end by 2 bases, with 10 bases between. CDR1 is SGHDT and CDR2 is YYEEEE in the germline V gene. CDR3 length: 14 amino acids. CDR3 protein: CASSFFSGNYGYTF. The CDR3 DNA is TGTGCCAGCAGCTTCTTCTCAGGGAACTATGGCTACACCTTC.

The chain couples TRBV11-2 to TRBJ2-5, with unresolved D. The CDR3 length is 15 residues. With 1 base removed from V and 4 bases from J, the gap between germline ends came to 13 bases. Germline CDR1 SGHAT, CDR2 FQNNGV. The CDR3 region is CASSLVGADGETQYF. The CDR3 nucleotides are TGTGCCAGCAGCTTAGTAGGCGCGGACGGAGAGACCCAGTACTTC.

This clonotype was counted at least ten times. As DNA, the CDR3 is TGCAGTGCTAGGTTCGGCAGGTCTGGAAACACCATATATTTT. This codes for CSARFGRSGNTIYF. V usage is TRBV20-1 and J usage is TRBJ1-3; the D is unclear. Germline-derived CDR1 and CDR2 are DFQATT and SNEGSKA (reference sequence). The V and J ends lost 3 bases and 1 base respectively, with 10 bases between them. The CDR3 spans 14 residues.

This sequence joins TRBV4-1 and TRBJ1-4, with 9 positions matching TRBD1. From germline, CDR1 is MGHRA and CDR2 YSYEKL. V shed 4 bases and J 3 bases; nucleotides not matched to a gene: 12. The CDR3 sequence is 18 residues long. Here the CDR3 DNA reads TGCGCCAGCAGCCGCCCCAGGGACAGGGTCAAGGCTAATGAAAAACTGTTTTTT. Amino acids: CASSRPRDRVKANEKLFF.

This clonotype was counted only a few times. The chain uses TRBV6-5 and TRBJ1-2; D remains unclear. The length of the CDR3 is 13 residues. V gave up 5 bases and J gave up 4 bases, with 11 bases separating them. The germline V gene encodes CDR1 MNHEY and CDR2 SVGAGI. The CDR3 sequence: CASSRTQSYGYTF. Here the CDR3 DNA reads TGTGCCAGCAGTCGTACACAATCCTATGGCTACACCTTC.

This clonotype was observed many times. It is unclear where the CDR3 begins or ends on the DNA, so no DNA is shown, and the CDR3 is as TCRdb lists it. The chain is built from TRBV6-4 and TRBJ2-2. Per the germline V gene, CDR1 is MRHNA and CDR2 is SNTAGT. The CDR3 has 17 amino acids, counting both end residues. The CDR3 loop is CASSDDHNYDTPGSCFF.

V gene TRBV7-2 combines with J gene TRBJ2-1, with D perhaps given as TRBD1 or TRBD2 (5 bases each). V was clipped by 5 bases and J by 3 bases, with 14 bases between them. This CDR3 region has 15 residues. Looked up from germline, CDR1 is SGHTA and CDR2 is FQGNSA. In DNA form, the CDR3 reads TGTGCCAGCAGCCTGGTAGTTGGGGGCTACAATGAGCAGTTCTTC. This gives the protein CASSLVVGGYNEQFF.